The 28 T cell receptor beta chains below were found in one sample sequenced in a study of blood T cell repertoires in COVID-19. Only in-frame clones appear in the TCRdb table, and some are missing; sequencing was by immunoSEQ multiplex PCR. Altogether hundreds of thousands of clones are present, 86% being singletons, with the ten largest covering roughly a sixth. The sequenced sample was PBMCs or T cells enriched from blood (not recorded which). Every receptor here comes from a young man who had recovered from COVID-19.

This clone was counted between two and nine times. This chain uses TRBV5-1 with TRBJ2-7; TRBD2 matches 8 bases. V lost 1 base and J lost 5; bases outside the gene matches: 2. CDR1 is SGHRS, CDR2 YFSETQ, per germline. The CDR3 is made up of 13 amino acids. The CDR3 nucleotides read TGCGCCAGCAGCTTGCCGACTAGCGACGAGCAGTACTTC. The encoded protein is CASSLPTSDEQYF. Combining the CDR3 with reference TRBV5-1 and TRBJ2-7 gives the whole variable domain KAGVTQTPRYLIKTRGQQVTLSCSPISGHRSVSWYQQTPGQGLQFLFEYFSETQRNKGNFPGRFSGRQFSNSRSEMNVSTLELGDSALYLCASSLPTSDEQYFGPGTRLTVT.

In the case of this clone: Relative to the germline gene, one junction end is altered; a read error may explain this. V and J are TRBV7-7 and TRBJ2-7; possible D gene TRBD1, 6 bases. The germline V gene encodes CDR1 SSHAT and CDR2 FNYEAQ (reference sequence). The CDR3 has 15 residues. CDR3 in amino acids: CASSLGAGTTYEQYF. The CDR3 bases are TGTGCTAGCAGCTTAGGGGCCGGGACAACCTACGAGCAGTACTTC.

The chain uses TRBV4-2 and TRBJ2-5; 10 bases fit TRBD1. Germline values: CDR1 LGHNA, CDR2 YNFKEQ. J was trimmed by 4 bases and V by 0 bases; bases with no gene match: 5. The CDR3 is 16 amino acids. The CDR3 here is CASSQEGTGEAETQYF. DNA for the CDR3: TGTGCCAGCAGCCAAGAAGGGACAGGGGAGGCAGAGACCCAGTACTTC.

The CDR3 protein is CASRPEQYRTDTQYF. CDR3 in DNA: TGTGCCAGTAGACCCGAACAGTACCGCACAGATACGCAGTATTTT. This rearrangement joins TRBV19 to TRBJ2-3; D gene unclear. V lost 6 bases to trimming and J lost 1 base, with 14 bases between them. CDR1 is LNHDA, CDR2 SQIVND, per germline (reference sequence). The CDR3 consists of 15 residues.

The chain employs TRBV19 and TRBJ1-1; perhaps TRBD1 as D (6 bases). This CDR3 comprises 14 residues. The germline V gene has CDR1 LNHDA and CDR2 SQIVND (reference sequence). The ends were cut back, 8 bases at V and 5 bases at J, with 18 bases in the middle. In DNA, the CDR3 is TGTGCCAGTCTCAGGGCAGGGGCCGTAACTGAAGCTTTCTTT. Translated, it gives CASLRAGAVTEAFF.

J is TRBJ2-1 and V is TRBV13, with TRBD2 matching over 11 bases. Germline CDR1 reads PRHDT; CDR2 reads FYEKMQ (reference sequence). J lost 9 bases, V lost 5 bases, and 9 bases had no gene match. This CDR3 region has 15 residues. CDR3 protein: CASSRNSGGAVEQFF. The CDR3 DNA sequence: TGTGCCAGCAGCCGTAATAGCGGGGGGGCGGTTGAGCAGTTCTTC.

The chain employs TRBV18 and TRBJ1-1; TRBD1 might be the D (6 bases). In germline, CDR1 is KGHSH, CDR2 LQKENI. This CDR3 comprises 15 residues. V lost 2 bases and J lost 0, with 10 bases in between. Written as DNA, the CDR3 is TGTGCCAGCTCACCAATTCAGGGGTTGAACACTGAAGCTTTCTTT. It codes for CASSPIQGLNTEAFF.

The DNA of the CDR3 is TGTGCCAGCAGCGTCGGGACAGCGAACACCGGGGAGCTGTTTTTT. This gives the protein CASSVGTANTGELFF. V usage is TRBV9 and J usage is TRBJ2-2; 7 positions match TRBD1. Germline V CDR1 and CDR2: SGDLS, YYNGEE. The trim removed 2 bases at V and 0 bases at J, leaving 1 base unmatched. This CDR3 spans 15 amino acids.

Of note for this clone: Different DNA sequences within this sample yield the same CDR3. The V call is TRBV7-8, the J call TRBJ2-7, with D unresolved. The CDR3 consists of 14 residues. Per the germline V gene, CDR1 is SGHVS and CDR2 is FQNEAQ. Trimming took off 5 bases at V and 2 bases at J, with 13 bases between the two ends. The CDR3 nucleotides read TGTGCCAGCAGCCCCTCCGGCGGTCCCTACGAGCAGTACTTC. It yields the protein CASSPSGGPYEQYF.

CDR3 sequence reads: CAWSVRGTGDLYGYTF. The CDR3 DNA follows: TGTGCCTGGAGTGTACGCGGGACAGGGGACCTCTATGGCTACACCTTC. The V gene is TRBV30, the J gene TRBJ1-2; 10 bases agree with TRBD1. Germline-derived CDR1 and CDR2 are GTSNPN and SVGIG (reference sequence). The CDR3 runs 16 residues. V dropped 0 bases and J dropped 4; count of bases not matched to a gene: 8.

The V and J genes are TRBV27 and TRBJ2-7, with 8 bases that match TRBD2. In germline, CDR1 is MNHEY, CDR2 SMNVEV (reference sequence). CDR3 length equals 14 residues. V lost 6 bases, J lost 1 base, and 5 bases stayed unmatched. CDR3 DNA: TGTGCCAGCAGCCTACTAGCGGAGTCCTACGAGCAGTACTTC. It translates to CASSLLAESYEQYF.

The V call is TRBV28, the J call TRBJ1-1, with a weak D call TRBD1 (6 bases). The CDR3 has 12 residues. Germline assignment: CDR1 MDHEN and CDR2 SYDVKM. Trimming stripped 8 bases from V and 10 bases from J, with 17 bases between. Here the CDR3 reads CASYRAGDLAFF. The DNA for the CDR3 is TGTGCCAGCTACCGAGCAGGGGACCTAGCTTTCTTT.

The chain carries TRBV18 and TRBJ2-5; 12 bases line up with TRBD1. The V segment lost 6 bases and the J segment 5 bases; nucleotides outside the gene matches: 7. The germline V gene encodes CDR1 KGHSH and CDR2 LQKENI. This CDR3 is built from 15 residues. DNA for the CDR3: TGTGCCAGCTCCCCGGGACAGGGGGCGTTCGAGACCCAGTACTTC. Translation: CASSPGQGAFETQYF.

The table lists this clone with a count of one. The chain has TRBV4-2 and TRBJ2-2; D may be TRBD2 (6 bases). The V end lost 3 bases, the J end lost 1 base, and 12 bases lay between the germline ends. The germline V gene has CDR1 LGHNA and CDR2 YNFKEQ. CDR3 length equals 16 residues. DNA for the CDR3: TGTGCCAGCAGCCAGGTGGTGGGGGGGAACACCGGGGAGCTGTTTTTT. Its translation: CASSQVVGGNTGELFF.

CDR3 residues: CASSPLSGGSTDTQYF. In nucleotides, the CDR3 is TGTGCCAGCAGCCCCCTAAGCGGGGGAAGCACAGATACGCAGTATTTT. The chain carries TRBV3-1 (or the pseudogene TRBV3-2) and TRBJ2-3, with TRBD2 matching over 8 bases. This CDR3 has 16 amino acids. J lost 0 bases, V lost 4 bases, and 6 bases had no gene match. Germline V gene lookup returns CDR1 LGHDT and CDR2 YNNKEL (reference sequence).

The chain couples TRBV28 to TRBJ2-1; TRBD1 agrees at 7 bases. V lost 5 bases, J lost 4 bases, and 11 bases stayed unmatched. CDR1 and CDR2 from the germline V gene are MDHEN and SYDVKM. The CDR3 spans 16 residues. CDR3 nucleotides: TGTGCCAGCAGTCTACCTCCGGGACAGTTATACAATGAGCAGTTCTTC. Translation gives CASSLPPGQLYNEQFF.

DNA for the CDR3: TGTGCCAGCTCTTATAGCGGAAACTCCTACGAGCAGTACTTC. This translates into CASSYSGNSYEQYF. The chain is built from TRBV19 and TRBJ2-7; possible D gene TRBD2, 6 bases. The V end lost 9 bases, the J end lost 0 bases, and 15 bases lay between the germline ends. The CDR3 runs 14 residues. Per germline, CDR1 LNHDA and CDR2 SQIVND (reference sequence). Complete variable domain (other parts from reference TRBV19 and TRBJ2-7): DGGITQSPKYLFRKEGQNVTLSCEQNLNHDAMYWYRQDPGQGLRLIYYSQIVNDFQKGDIAEGYSVSREKKESFPLTVTSAQKNPTAFYLCASSYSGNSYEQYFGPGTRLTVT.

The chain employs TRBV6-5 and TRBJ1-2; maybe TRBD1 (5 bases). Germline V gene data show CDR1 as MNHEY and CDR2 as SVGAGI. Between the trimmed V and J ends, which lost 6 bases and 1 base, there was a span of 15 bases. CDR3 length equals 15 residues. CDR3 sequence (DNA): TGTGCCAGCAGCCCCCGTCCAGGGATTAACTATGGCTACACCTTC. Protein sequence: CASSPRPGINYGYTF.

This rearrangement joins TRBV6-5 to TRBJ2-3; 9 nucleotides align to TRBD2. This CDR3 has 16 residues. Germline V gives CDR1 MNHEY, CDR2 SVGAGI. V shed 0 bases, J shed 4 bases, and the junction held 5 bases outside the gene matches. The DNA for the CDR3 is TGTGCCAGCAGTTACTCGCCTAGCGGGGTCTCAGATACGCAGTATTTT. It codes for CASSYSPSGVSDTQYF.

This rearrangement joins TRBV30 to TRBJ2-5; D perhaps matches TRBD1 (6 bases). This CDR3 region has 14 residues. The V end lost 5 bases, the J end lost 1 base, and 14 bases lay between the germline ends. Germline CDR1 and CDR2: GTSNPN and SVGIG (reference sequence). This chain's CDR3 is CAWSWGLVQETQYF. The CDR3 coding sequence is TGTGCCTGGTCCTGGGGGCTAGTCCAAGAGACCCAGTACTTC.

This clone has just one count. This chain joins TRBV28 and TRBJ1-5; D unclear. CDR1 MDHEN and CDR2 SYDVKM come from the germline V gene. Trimming removed 8 bases from V and 7 bases from J, with 18 bases in between. This CDR3 is built from 14 residues. As DNA, the CDR3 is TGTGCCAGCGGCCGCGGTGTTCCCCACCAGCCCCAGCATTTT. It specifies CASGRGVPHQPQHF. Combining the CDR3 with reference TRBV28 and TRBJ1-5 gives the whole variable domain DVKVTQSSRYLVKRTGEKVFLECVQDMDHENMFWYRQDPGLGLRLIYFSYDVKMKEKGDIPEGYSVSREKKERFSLILESASTNQTSMYLCASGRGVPHQPQHFGDGTRLSIL.

This clone occurred once. V usage is TRBV15 and J usage is TRBJ2-3, with 7 bases lining up with TRBD2. CDR1 is LNHNV and CDR2 is YYDKDF in the germline V gene (reference sequence). J lost 0 bases, V lost 3 bases, and 0 bases had no gene match. The CDR3 loop spans 14 amino acids. This CDR3 is CATSSGGSTDTQYF. In nucleotides, the CDR3 is TGTGCCACCAGCAGCGGGGGGAGCACAGATACGCAGTATTTT.

This chain connects TRBV11-2 to TRBJ2-5; D is undetermined. V dropped 4 bases and J dropped 9 bases, with 6 bases sitting between them. The CDR3 is 10 residues long. Germline V gene data show CDR1 as SGHAT and CDR2 as FQNNGV. The CDR3 DNA reads TGTGCCAGCAGCTCTAGGTCCCAGTACTTC. It translates to CASSSRSQYF.

CDR3 sequence: CASSVGLAGGSSYNEQFF. The CDR3 DNA is TGTGCCAGCAGTGTGGGACTAGCGGGAGGGAGCTCCTACAATGAGCAGTTCTTC. V gene TRBV2 combines with J gene TRBJ2-1; 16 positions agree with TRBD2. The V gene's germline CDR1 is SNHLY and CDR2 FYNNEI. CDR3 length equals 18 residues. Trimming took 4 bases from V and 0 from J; bases not matched to a gene: 3.

The V gene is TRBV6-6, the J gene TRBJ2-7; tentatively, D is TRBD1 (6 bases). The CDR3 spans 14 residues. The V gene's germline CDR1 is MNHNY and CDR2 SVGAGI (reference sequence). V lost 1 base and J 5 bases, leaving 12 bases between the germline ends. The CDR3 loop is CASSYLDSPDEQYF. CDR3 sequence (DNA): TGTGCCAGCAGTTACTTGGACAGTCCGGACGAGCAGTACTTC.

There are a few counts of this clone. The chain is built from TRBV27 and TRBJ1-2, with 10 bases aligning to TRBD1. Germline V CDR1 and CDR2: MNHEY, SMNVEV (reference sequence). The CDR3 length is 18 residues. V gave up 4 bases and J gave up 0 bases; unmatched junction bases: 11. The DNA of the CDR3 is TGTGCCAGCAGTTGGTCGGGACAGGGGATAACCGCTAACTATGGCTACACCTTC. Translation: CASSWSGQGITANYGYTF.

This chain connects TRBV6-4 to TRBJ2-1; tentative D call: TRBD1 (7 bases). The V and J ends lost 5 bases and 8 bases respectively, with 22 bases between them. The CDR3 extends over 16 amino acids. Germline CDR1 and CDR2: MRHNA and SNTAGT. CDR3 region: CASSSTGSGGSDEQFF. The CDR3 coding sequence is TGTGCCAGCAGTTCTACAGGGTCAGGGGGGTCGGATGAGCAGTTCTTC.

In DNA form, the CDR3 reads TGCGCCAGCAGCCAACTGACTAGCGGCCTAACCTACGAGCAGTACTTC. It yields the protein CASSQLTSGLTYEQYF. This chain joins TRBV5-1 and TRBJ2-7; 9 bases match TRBD2. CDR1 SGHRS and CDR2 YFSETQ come from the germline V gene. V was pared by 4 bases and J by 2 bases, with 10 bases of the junction left unmatched. The length of the CDR3 is 16 residues.